This TCR beta chain appears in the sequencing data of a study of monozygotic twins with cystic fibrosis. Sequenced by immunoSEQ multiplex PCR; TCRdb stores in-frame clones only, minus some. Seen here are around 33,000 clones, 84% observed once, and the top ten hold around 1.7%. The trim removed 5 bases at V and 6 bases at J, leaving 11 bases unmatched. Germline CDR1 and CDR2: LNHDA and SQIVND (reference sequence). CDR3 length equals 16 residues. Source material: blood. This chain connects TRBV19 to TRBJ2-1, with 9 bases identical to TRBD2. The sequence came from a girl aged 2 to 9 with cystic fibrosis. The CDR3 reads CASSPPFGLATNEQFF. CDR3 nucleotides: TGTGCCAGTAGTCCCCCTTTCGGACTAGCGACCAATGAGCAGTTCTTC.